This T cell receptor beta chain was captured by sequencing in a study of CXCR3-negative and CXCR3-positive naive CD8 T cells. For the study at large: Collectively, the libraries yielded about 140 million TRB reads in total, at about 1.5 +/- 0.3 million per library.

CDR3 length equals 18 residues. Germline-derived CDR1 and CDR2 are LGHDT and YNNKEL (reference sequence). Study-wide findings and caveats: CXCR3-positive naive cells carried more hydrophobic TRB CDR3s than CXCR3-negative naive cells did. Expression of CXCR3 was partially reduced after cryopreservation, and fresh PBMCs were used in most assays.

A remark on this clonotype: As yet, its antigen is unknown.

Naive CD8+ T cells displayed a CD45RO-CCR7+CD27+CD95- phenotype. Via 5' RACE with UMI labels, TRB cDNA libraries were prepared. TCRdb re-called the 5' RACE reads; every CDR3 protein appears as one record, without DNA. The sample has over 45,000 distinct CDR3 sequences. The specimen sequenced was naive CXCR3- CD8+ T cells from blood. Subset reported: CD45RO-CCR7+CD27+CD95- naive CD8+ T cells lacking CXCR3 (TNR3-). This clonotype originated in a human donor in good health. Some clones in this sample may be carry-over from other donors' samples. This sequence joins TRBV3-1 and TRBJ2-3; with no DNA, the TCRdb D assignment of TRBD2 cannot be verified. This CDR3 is CASSQRLAGGLSTDTQYF.